This entry describes one T cell receptor (beta chain). Its antigen remains unknown. This entry belongs to a study of cytomegalovirus exposure and HLA in healthy donors. Across the whole study: Samples from HLA-typed donors yielded about 85 million unique TCRs in an early data release.

PCR primers comprised 60 Vbeta and 13 Jbeta primers. Here immunoSEQ multiplex PCR was the method, and the copy in TCRdb shows in-frame clones only, minus some. The sample contains 65,000 to 80,000 clones, 74% of which appear only once. Findings and limits, study-wide: Data from an earlier analysis indicated that most TCR beta V segments were productive either about 87% or about 30% of the time. V- and J-gene trimming in TCR beta was tied to a missense DCLRE1C variant by an analysis performed later.

Deletions cut 2 bases from V and 0 bases from J, with 11 bases between. Germline CDR1 and CDR2: MDHEN and SYDVKM. The CDR3 length is 16 residues. Sample: PBMCs. The rearrangement joins TRBV28 to TRBJ1-5; D is perhaps TRBD1 (6 bases). The receptor was isolated from a man between 40 and 49 years old in good health and CMV-seropositive. CDR3 loop: CASSLEGDFSNQPQHF. The CDR3 nucleotides are TGTGCCAGCAGTTTAGAGGGGGATTTTAGCAATCAGCCCCAGCATTTT. Looking up the rest from reference TRBV28 and TRBJ1-5 gives the full variable domain: DVKVTQSSRYLVKRTGEKVFLECVQDMDHENMFWYRQDPGLGLRLIYFSYDVKMKEKGDIPEGYSVSREKKERFSLILESASTNQTSMYLCASSLEGDFSNQPQHFGDGTRLSIL.